The clone carrying this T cell receptor (beta chain) has a single count. They isolated at least 6 million PBMCs from each sample. Then a second PCR, running roughly 6 to 12 cycles, was carried out with a sample-barcoded 5' primer and a J-beta primer mix. Carrying 12 random nucleotides, a template-switch adaptor labeled each individual cDNA molecule. One entry per CDR3 protein results from TCRdb running MiXCR on the 5' RACE reads. The sample records about 1.4 million distinct CDR3 sequences, 55% to 75% being singletons. The data belong to a study of blood T cells in healthy people across ages. V shed 6 bases and J shed 2 bases, with 11 bases lying between them. The CDR3 is 14 residues long. CDR1 and CDR2 (germline): DFQATT, SNEGSKA (reference sequence).

The sample was blood. This chain joins TRBV20-1 and TRBJ2-6, with D hard to call. This TCR was recovered from a man aged 18 to 30 in good health. CDR3: CSAIIPAGANVLTF. The DNA for the CDR3 is TGCAGTGCCATCATCCCAGCTGGGGCCAACGTCCTGACTTTC.